The 2 T cell receptor beta chains given below trace back to one sample, sequenced in a study of T cell repertoires in cytomegalovirus infection. MiXCR was run by TCRdb on the reads, yielding one entry per CDR3 protein. The table lists fewer than 550,000 distinct CDR3 sequences, about 15% of them singletons, with 20% to 30% in the top ten. What was sequenced was CD8+ T cells from PBMCs. These receptors all stem from a human donor in good health (CMV status not recorded). Some clones in this sample may be carry-over from other donors' samples.

This chain joins TRBV3-1 and TRBJ1-3; the D is unclear. Germline assignment: CDR1 LGHDT and CDR2 YNNKEL (reference sequence). The CDR3 spans 15 residues. V lost 0 bases and J 2 bases, leaving 8 bases between the germline ends. The CDR3 bases are TGTGCCAGCAGCCAAGACTGGGGAGCTGGAAACACCATATATTTT. The encoded protein is CASSQDWGAGNTIYF.

This chain links TRBV9 with TRBJ1-2; D is unclear. Germline assignment: CDR1 SGDLS and CDR2 YYNGEE. This CDR3 spans 12 amino acids. Trimming shortened V by 0 bases and J by 7 bases, and 7 bases separated the two germline ends. The CDR3 nucleotides read TGTGCCAGCAGCGTAGGGAGGAGTGGCTACACCTTC. It is translated as CASSVGRSGYTF.